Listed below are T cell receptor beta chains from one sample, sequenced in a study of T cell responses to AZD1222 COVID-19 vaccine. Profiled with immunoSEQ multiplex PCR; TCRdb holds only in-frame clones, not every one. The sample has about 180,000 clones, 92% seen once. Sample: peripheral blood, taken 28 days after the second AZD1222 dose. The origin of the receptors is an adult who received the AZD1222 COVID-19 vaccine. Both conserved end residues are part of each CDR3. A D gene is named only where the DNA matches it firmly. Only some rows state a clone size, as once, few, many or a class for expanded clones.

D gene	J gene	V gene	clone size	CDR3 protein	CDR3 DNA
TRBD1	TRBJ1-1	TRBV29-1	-	CSVERGLANTEAFF	TGCAGCGTTGAAAGGGGGCTGGCGAACACTGAAGCTTTCTTT
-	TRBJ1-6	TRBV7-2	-	CASSTGMSSGSYNSPLHF	TGTGCCAGCAGCACCGGGATGAGTTCCGGCTCCTATAATTCACCCCTCCACTTT
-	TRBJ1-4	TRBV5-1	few	CASTDKPTNEKLFF	TGCGCCAGCACAGACAAACCAACTAATGAAAAACTGTTTTTT
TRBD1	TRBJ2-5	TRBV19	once	CASSTQGAQETQYF	TGTGCCAGTAGTACCCAGGGGGCCCAAGAGACCCAGTACTTC
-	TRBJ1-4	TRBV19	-	CDGRDTGEKLFF	TGTGATGGGAGGGACACAGGTGAAAAACTGTTTTTT
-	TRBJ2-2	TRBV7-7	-	CASTRGGPRDTGELFF	TGTGCCAGCACTAGAGGAGGACCTAGAGACACCGGGGAGCTGTTTTTT
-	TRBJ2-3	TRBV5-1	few	CASRASTDTQYF	TGCGCCAGCAGGGCTAGCACAGATACGCAGTATTTT
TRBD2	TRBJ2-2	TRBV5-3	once	CARSLLAGAHTGELFF	TGTGCCAGAAGCCTACTAGCGGGAGCTCACACCGGGGAGCTGTTTTTT
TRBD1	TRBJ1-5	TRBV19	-	CASRGQGWNQPQHF	TGTGCCAGTAGGGGACAGGGGTGGAATCAGCCCCAGCATTTT
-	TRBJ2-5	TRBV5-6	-	CASSLEEEETQYF	TGTGCCAGCAGCTTGGAGGAAGAAGAGACCCAGTACTTC